This T cell receptor (beta chain) comes out of a study of T cells in Graves' hyperthyroidism and ophthalmopathy. This clonotype has more than one count but fewer than ten. Trimming stripped 6 bases from V and 0 bases from J, with 18 bases between. From germline, CDR1 is MDHEN and CDR2 SYDVKM. The CDR3 contains 16 residues. Template material for amplifying TCR beta CDR3 regions consisted of RNA transcripts. The HTBI primer set was used in a first-round RT-PCR of the TCR CDR3. MiXCR, run by TCRdb on the multiplex PCR reads, gives a single entry per CDR3 protein. The data contain more than 500,000 distinct CDR3 sequences, roughly 15% of them singletons.

This sequence originates from a woman aged 35 to 49 with Graves' ophthalmopathy. The chain has TRBV28 and TRBJ2-7, with D hard to call. Specimen: blood. The chain's CDR3 is CASSPITWGSSYEQYF. CDR3 DNA sequence: TGTGCCAGCAGCCCCATAACCTGGGGTTCCTCCTACGAGCAGTACTTC.